This TCR beta chain came from a study of shared clonotypes between healthy human individuals. Study outcomes and limitations: Inspection by rarefaction showed sorted-subset sequencing to be incomplete despite large depth. Generally, naive subsets (rather than memory subsets) showed larger estimated richness.

Germline values: CDR1 MNHNY, CDR2 SVGAGI (reference sequence). V dropped 0 bases and J dropped 10 bases, with 6 bases sitting between them. This CDR3 has 11 amino acids. This clone was seen a single time. Its antigen is not identified. Samples underwent the assay at deep level. Methods used by the authors: For the immunoSEQ data, sequences were junction-only without quality scores, so filtering differed. The protocol was immunoSEQ multiplex PCR, while the TCRdb copy is restricted to in-frame clones and leaves out a portion. V and J calls and clone size follow that table, whereas D and trimming were derived from the DNA. The repertoire consists of about 2.4 million clones, with around nine tenths occurring once and the leading ten covering under 0.15%.

The source material was naive CD4+ T cells sorted from blood. Subset here: CD45RA+ positively selected. The V call is TRBV6-6, the J call TRBJ1-1; D gene uncertain. The TCR sequence derives from a man between 18 and 29 years old in good health. The DNA of the CDR3 is TGTGCCAGCAGTTACTCGGGGATAGCTTTCTTT. Translation gives CASSYSGIAFF.